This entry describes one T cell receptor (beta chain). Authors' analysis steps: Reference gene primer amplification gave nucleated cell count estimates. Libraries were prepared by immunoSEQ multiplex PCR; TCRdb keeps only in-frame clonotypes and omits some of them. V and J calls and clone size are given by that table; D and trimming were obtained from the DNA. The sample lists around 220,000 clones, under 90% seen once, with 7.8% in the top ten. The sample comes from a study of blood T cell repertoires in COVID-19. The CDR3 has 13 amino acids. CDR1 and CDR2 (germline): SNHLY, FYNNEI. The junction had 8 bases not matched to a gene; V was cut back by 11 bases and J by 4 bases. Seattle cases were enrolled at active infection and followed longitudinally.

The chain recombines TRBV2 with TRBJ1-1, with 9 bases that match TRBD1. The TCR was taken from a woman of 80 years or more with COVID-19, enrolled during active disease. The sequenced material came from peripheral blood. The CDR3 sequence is CASRDRVGTEAFF. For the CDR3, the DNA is TGTGCCTCCCGGGACAGGGTGGGCACTGAAGCTTTCTTT.